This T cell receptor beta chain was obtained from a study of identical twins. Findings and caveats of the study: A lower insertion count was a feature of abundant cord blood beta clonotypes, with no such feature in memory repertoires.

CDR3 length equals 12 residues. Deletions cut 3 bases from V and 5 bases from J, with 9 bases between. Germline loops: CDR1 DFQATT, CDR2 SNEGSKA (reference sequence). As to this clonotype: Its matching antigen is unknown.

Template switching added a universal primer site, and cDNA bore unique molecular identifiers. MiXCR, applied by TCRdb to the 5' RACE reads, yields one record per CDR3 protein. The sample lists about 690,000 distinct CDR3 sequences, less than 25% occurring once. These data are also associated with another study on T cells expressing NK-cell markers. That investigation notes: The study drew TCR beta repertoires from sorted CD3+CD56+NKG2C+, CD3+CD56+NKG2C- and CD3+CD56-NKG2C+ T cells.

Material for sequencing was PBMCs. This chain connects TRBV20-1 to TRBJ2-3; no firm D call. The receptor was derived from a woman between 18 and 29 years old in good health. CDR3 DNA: TGCAGTGCTAGGAGGAGTCAAGATACGCAGTATTTT. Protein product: CSARRSQDTQYF.